Sequencing of this TCR beta chain was carried out in a study of glioma-infiltrating T cells. Study results and caveats: Above-expected tissue-blood divergence occurred in all gliomas, most in low-grade ones.

The iRepertoire nested amplicon-rescue multiplex PCR amplified TCR alpha and beta CDR3s from RNA. For one-step reverse transcription and amplification, about 85-400 ng of tissue mRNA or PBMC total RNA was used. TCRdb analysed the multiplex PCR reads with MiXCR anew, one entry per CDR3 protein. Of about 4,800 distinct CDR3 sequences in the sample, 31% were seen once. This clonotype has just one count. Its antigen is undetermined. Germline lookup yields CDR1 MDHEN and CDR2 SYDVKM. This CDR3 has 15 amino acids. V lost 4 bases, J lost 0 bases, and 13 bases lay in between. Sequencing was carried out using glioma tissue, nonneoplastic brain tissue, or PBMCs (not recorded which). The rearrangement joins TRBV28 to TRBJ2-7, with TRBD2 as a possible D gene (6 bases). The TCR comes from a human donor with low-grade glioma or glioblastoma, undergoing nonglioma brain surgery, or in good health (not recorded which). The CDR3 loop reads CASSSGLLSSYEQYF. CDR3 coding DNA: TGTGCCAGCAGTTCGGGACTCCTAAGCTCCTACGAGCAGTACTTC. The full variable domain, in which reference TRBV28 and TRBJ2-7 provide the parts outside the CDR3, is DVKVTQSSRYLVKRTGEKVFLECVQDMDHENMFWYRQDPGLGLRLIYFSYDVKMKEKGDIPEGYSVSREKKERFSLILESASTNQTSMYLCASSSGLLSSYEQYFGPGTRLTVT.